The entry below describes one T cell receptor (beta chain). The sample is drawn from a study of control samples from healthy donors and cancer patients. Profiling relied on immunoSEQ multiplex PCR, and the TCRdb table lists in-frame clones only, not all of them. Among 150,000 to 170,000 clones listed, approximately 94% were seen once. V lost 4 bases, J lost 0 bases, and 9 bases lay in between. Germline-derived CDR1 and CDR2 are LGHDT and YNNKEL (reference sequence). CDR3 length: 14 amino acids. This sequence joins TRBV3-1 (or the pseudogene TRBV3-2) and TRBJ1-1, with D possibly matching TRBD1 (5 bases). The clonotype was recovered from a man aged 35-49 years in good health. Sequencing was carried out using blood. The CDR3 sequence: CASSRGTLNTEAFF. The CDR3 bases are TGTGCCAGCAGCCGAGGGACGCTGAACACTGAAGCTTTCTTT.